This TCR beta chain stems from a study of monozygotic twins with inflammatory bowel disease. General study results and limits: Comparison of concordant versus discordant twins revealed no difference in repertoire similarity, possibly due to limited power. With inverse Simpson as the measure, TCRbeta diversity was lower in IBD patients than in healthy co-twins. Among patients, repertoires may have gained variability from differing immunosuppressive treatments.

Regarding this clonotype: Antigen specificity is unknown.

CDR3 length: 13 amino acids. CDR1 is LNHDA, CDR2 SQIVND, per germline (reference sequence). Investigators pulled total RNA out of whole blood and did not sort T cells. Following a re-call of the 5' RACE reads, TCRdb has one entry per CDR3 protein and lacks DNA. The table lists roughly 200,000 distinct CDR3 sequences. The sequencing sample was made of blood. The chain joins TRBV19 to TRBJ1-5; no DNA is available, so the TRBD1 call from TCRdb remains unchecked. This clonotype was sampled from a human donor with ulcerative colitis or Crohn's disease, or a healthy co-twin of an affected twin (not recorded which). The chain's CDR3 is CASNPGAYQPQHF.